These T cell receptor beta chains were read from a single sample in a study of cytomegalovirus exposure and HLA in healthy donors. The assay was immunoSEQ multiplex PCR, and TCRdb's table has in-frame clones only and misses some. The data show 150,000 to 200,000 clones, about 80% seen once. Sequencing input: PBMCs. The receptor source for this set is a woman under 40 in good health and CMV-seropositive. CDR3s include the opening cysteine and the closing phenylalanine or tryptophan. The order of the fields is J gene, V gene, D gene, clone size, CDR3 DNA, CDR3 protein. A D gene is named only where the DNA matches it firmly. Expanded clones get a size class; other rows say once, few or many, or leave the size out.

J: TRBJ1-5
V: TRBV6-1
D: .
size: .
DNA: TGTGCCAGCAGTGAAGTTGGCCGGGGGACTAATCAGCCCCAGCATTTT
CDR3: CASSEVGRGTNQPQHF

J: TRBJ1-1
V: TRBV28
D: TRBD1
size: .
DNA: TGTGCCAGCAGACAGACAGGGACGTACACTGAAGCTTTCTTT
CDR3: CASRQTGTYTEAFF

J: TRBJ1-1
V: TRBV4-1
D: .
size: .
DNA: TGCGCCAGCAGCCAAGAACTTAGCAGGGACACTGAAGCTTTCTTT
CDR3: CASSQELSRDTEAFF

J: TRBJ1-1
V: TRBV27
D: TRBD1
size: .
DNA: TGTGCCAGCAGTACACAGGGGGCAGGAACTGAAGCTTTCTTT
CDR3: CASSTQGAGTEAFF

J: TRBJ2-5
V: TRBV7-2
D: .
size: once
DNA: TGTGCCAGCAGCTTCCCCTCAGGAAACCTGTACTTC
CDR3: CASSFPSGNLYF

J: TRBJ2-3
V: TRBV25-1
D: .
size: .
DNA: TGTGCCAGCAGTGAATTGACAGCAACAGATACGCAGTATTTT
CDR3: CASSELTATDTQYF

J: TRBJ2-7
V: TRBV4-3
D: .
size: .
DNA: TGCGCCAGCAGCCAAGAGCGGGTCGCCTCCTACGAGCAGTACTTC
CDR3: CASSQERVASYEQYF

J: TRBJ1-1
V: TRBV27
D: TRBD1
size: .
DNA: TGTGCCAGCAAAATTGACAGGGCGAACACTGAAGCTTTCTTT
CDR3: CASKIDRANTEAFF

J: TRBJ1-5
V: TRBV6-5
D: TRBD1
size: .
DNA: TGTGCCAGCGTAGGACAGGGGGGCCAGCCCCAGCATTTT
CDR3: CASVGQGGQPQHF

J: TRBJ2-2
V: TRBV5-1
D: .
size: .
DNA: TGCGCCAGCAGCGCGGGACTCACAATAAACATCGGGGAGCTGTTTTTT
CDR3: CASSAGLTINIGELFF

J: TRBJ1-1
V: TRBV7-9
D: TRBD1
size: .
DNA: TGTGCCAGCAGCGGACAGGGCGAGACTGAAGCTTTCTTT
CDR3: CASSGQGETEAFF

J: TRBJ1-5
V: TRBV4-1
D: .
size: .
DNA: TGCGCCAGCAGCCCCGAAGGGGATCAGCCCCAGCATTTT
CDR3: CASSPEGDQPQHF

J: TRBJ1-4
V: TRBV2
D: .
size: .
DNA: TGTGCCAGCAGCATCTATGCAACTAATGAAAAACTGTTTTTT
CDR3: CASSIYATNEKLFF

J: TRBJ1-2
V: TRBV4-3
D: TRBD1
size: few
DNA: TGCGCCAGCAGCCGACAGACAGGGCTGCTCTATGGCTACACCTTC
CDR3: CASSRQTGLLYGYTF

J: TRBJ1-1
V: TRBV2
D: .
size: once
DNA: TGTGCCAGCACTGGCAACGACAGGAACACTGAAGCTTTCTTT
CDR3: CASTGNDRNTEAFF

J: TRBJ2-5
V: TRBV28
D: TRBD2
size: .
DNA: TGTGCCAGCCTAGCGGGGGTCCGGGGAGAGACCCAGTACTTC
CDR3: CASLAGVRGETQYF

J: TRBJ2-7
V: TRBV13
D: .
size: .
DNA: TGTGCCAGCAGCCCCCCAGGGCCCTACGAGCAGTACTTC
CDR3: CASSPPGPYEQYF

J: TRBJ2-1
V: TRBV12-5
D: .
size: .
DNA: TGTGCTAGTGAGGGGCCTTCGGTACATTTAAACTCCTACAATGAGCAGTTCTTC
CDR3: CASEGPSVHLNSYNEQFF

J: TRBJ2-1
V: TRBV5-1
D: TRBD2
size: .
DNA: TGCGCCAGCAGCTGGGAGGGCGCCGAGCAGTTCTTC
CDR3: CASSWEGAEQFF

J: TRBJ2-3
V: TRBV6-5
D: .
size: few
DNA: TGTGCCAGCAGTTACTCGAGGGCCCCCCTCGGGCAGTATTTT
CDR3: CASSYSRAPLGQYF

J: TRBJ1-1
V: TRBV6-5
D: .
size: .
DNA: TGTGCCAGCACCCAATCAACGGACACTGAAGCTTTCTTT
CDR3: CASTQSTDTEAFF

J: TRBJ1-5
V: TRBV29-1
D: TRBD1
size: .
DNA: TGCAGCGTTGGAGGGGAAGGGGGCCATCAGCCCCAGCATTTT
CDR3: CSVGGEGGHQPQHF

J: TRBJ2-3
V: TRBV30
D: TRBD2
size: .
DNA: TGTGCCTGGAACCCCCGGGCTAGCGGTAGCACAGATACGCAGTATTTT
CDR3: CAWNPRASGSTDTQYF

J: TRBJ2-1
V: TRBV5-8
D: .
size: .
DNA: TGTGCCAGCAGGGCCGGGACATGGGTTATGAATGAGCAGTTCTTC
CDR3: CASRAGTWVMNEQFF

J: TRBJ1-5
V: TRBV6-5
D: TRBD1
size: .
DNA: TGTGCCAGGGGAGGTCACAGGGGATTGAATCAGCCCCAGCATTTT
CDR3: CARGGHRGLNQPQHF

J: TRBJ1-5
V: TRBV2
D: TRBD1
size: .
DNA: TGTGCCAGCAGTGAAGGGACAGGGGTGGTACAGCCCCAGCATTTT
CDR3: CASSEGTGVVQPQHF

J: TRBJ2-7
V: TRBV5-5
D: .
size: .
DNA: TGTGCCAGCAGCTTGGCAGGAGGATCCTACGAGCAGTACTTC
CDR3: CASSLAGGSYEQYF

J: TRBJ2-7
V: TRBV5-1
D: TRBD1
size: .
DNA: TGCGCCAGCAGCTTGGCGACAGGGGGTATCTACGAGCAGTACTTC
CDR3: CASSLATGGIYEQYF

J: TRBJ1-5
V: TRBV28
D: TRBD1
size: .
DNA: TGTGCCAGCAGTGGAGTGATATTCTCGGACAGGGCTTCTCAGCCCCAGCATTTT
CDR3: CASSGVIFSDRASQPQHF

J: TRBJ2-6
V: TRBV7-9
D: TRBD1
size: few
DNA: TGTGCCAGCAGCCCAGGGACAGGGGCGGGTAGGGCCAACGTCCTGACTTTC
CDR3: CASSPGTGAGRANVLTF

J: TRBJ1-2
V: TRBV28
D: .
size: few
DNA: TGTGCCAGCAGTTATCAACAGGGCTATGGCTACACCTTC
CDR3: CASSYQQGYGYTF